The next 15 T cell receptor beta chains were all read from a single sample in a study of OX40 agonist ivuxolimab in advanced cancers. Clones were read by immunoSEQ multiplex PCR, and TCRdb kept only the in-frame ones, dropping some. The data hold roughly 23,000 clones, with around 77% observed a single time. Source: CD4+ or CD8+ T cells sorted from blood, taken in a trial of the OX40 agonist ivuxolimab. The source of these receptors is an adult with an advanced solid tumor such as melanoma, head and neck, liver or kidney cancer.

The CDR3 reads CASSLGGRDGYTF. The DNA of the CDR3 is TGTGCCAGCAGCTTAGGAGGGAGGGATGGCTACACCTTC. The chain joins TRBV7-2 to TRBJ1-2; D is undetermined. The CDR3 has 13 residues. Germline loops: CDR1 SGHTA, CDR2 FQGNSA. The V end lost 1 base, the J end lost 6 bases, and 9 bases lay between the germline ends.

The gene calls are TRBV19 and TRBJ2-5; TRBD2 is a possible D gene (6 bases). The CDR3 loop spans 14 amino acids. The germline V and J ends were trimmed by 5 bases and 7 bases, with 17 bases remaining between them. CDR1 LNHDA and CDR2 SQIVND come from the germline V gene (reference sequence). The DNA of the CDR3 is TGTGCCAGTAGTTTCCGGGCCGCCGGGGGGACCCAGTACTTC. Translation: CASSFRAAGGTQYF.

By proportion, this clone is medium-sized. V is TRBV27 and J is TRBJ2-7; possibly TRBD2 for D (7 bases). The V end lost 6 bases, the J end lost 2 bases, and 14 bases lay between the germline ends. Germline V gene sequence: CDR1 MNHEY, CDR2 SMNVEV (reference sequence). This CDR3 comprises 14 residues. This chain's CDR3 is CASRPGGLPYEQYF. For the CDR3, the DNA is TGTGCCAGCAGACCGGGGGGCCTCCCCTACGAGCAGTACTTC.

This sequence joins TRBV7-2 and TRBJ1-1; no firm D call. V was pared by 2 bases and J by 1 base, with 8 bases between. Germline V gives CDR1 SGHTA, CDR2 FQGNSA. There are 14 residues in the CDR3. The CDR3 loop is CASSLLTRNTEAFF. DNA for the CDR3: TGTGCCAGCAGCTTATTAACAAGGAACACTGAAGCTTTCTTT.

This clone was observed a few times. The chain employs TRBV5-1 and TRBJ1-1; D gene unclear. CDR1 SGHRS and CDR2 YFSETQ come from the germline V gene. The CDR3 contains 13 residues. Deletions cut 2 bases from V and 1 base from J, with 6 bases between. CDR3 sequence reads: CASSFGGNTEAFF. The CDR3 DNA is TGCGCCAGCAGCTTCGGAGGGAACACTGAAGCTTTCTTT.

CDR3 protein: CASSLGYEQYF. The DNA for the CDR3 is TGTGCCAGCAGTTTGGGGTACGAGCAGTACTTC. The chain links TRBV27 to TRBJ2-7, with D unresolved. CDR1 MNHEY and CDR2 SMNVEV come from the germline V gene (reference sequence). This CDR3 contains 11 residues. V dropped 3 bases and J dropped 4 bases, with 4 bases sitting between them.

The gene calls are TRBV27 and TRBJ2-3; D gene ambiguous. The CDR3 runs 13 residues. V lost 8 bases, J lost 7 bases, and 16 bases lay in between. The germline V gene encodes CDR1 MNHEY and CDR2 SMNVEV (reference sequence). The CDR3 nucleotides are TGTGCCAGCGTAAATCTCGGTAGCAATACGCAGTATTTT. Translation: CASVNLGSNTQYF.

The chain couples TRBV5-1 to TRBJ1-1; 7 bases fit TRBD1. The CDR3 covers 14 residues. CDR1 and CDR2 (germline): SGHRS, YFSETQ. The V and J ends lost 5 bases and 1 base, in that order; junction bases with no gene match: 5. The CDR3 sequence: CASSTGQQNTEAFF. In nucleotides, the CDR3 is TGCGCCAGCAGTACGGGACAGCAGAACACTGAAGCTTTCTTT.

The V call is TRBV7-9, the J call TRBJ2-7, with TRBD2 as a possible D gene (7 bases). Trimming cost V 6 bases and J 2 bases, with 17 bases left between them. CDR1 and CDR2 (germline): SEHNR, FQNEAQ (reference sequence). CDR3 length: 15 residues. The CDR3 sequence: CASSGVTGGPYEQYF. The CDR3 nucleotides are TGTGCCAGCAGTGGGGTTACCGGGGGGCCCTACGAGCAGTACTTC.

V gene TRBV2 combines with J gene TRBJ1-3; D ambiguous. CDR3 length: 16 amino acids. Germline CDR1 reads SNHLY; CDR2 reads FYNNEI. Trimming shortened V by 5 bases and J by 2 bases, and 16 bases separated the two germline ends. The CDR3 sequence is CASSLNRERTGNTIYF. The CDR3 coding sequence is TGTGCCAGCAGTCTTAACCGGGAGCGGACTGGAAACACCATATATTTT.

The chain recombines TRBV9 with TRBJ2-1; D may correspond to TRBD1 or TRBD2 (6 bases each). CDR3 length: 14 residues. Trimming took off 3 bases at V and 5 bases at J, with 12 bases between the two ends. Germline V CDR1 and CDR2: SGDLS, YYNGEE. The CDR3 DNA reads TGTGCCAGCAGCGAGGAAGGGGGGAACAATGAGCAGTTCTTC. Protein: CASSEEGGNNEQFF.

V and J are TRBV11-2 and TRBJ2-7; 14 bases align to TRBD2. The CDR3 loop spans 15 amino acids. The V and J ends lost 6 bases and 0 bases, in that order; junction bases with no gene match: 1. Germline CDR1 is SGHAT and CDR2 is FQNNGV. Written as DNA, the CDR3 is TGTGCCAGCAGGGGGACTAGCGGGGGCTCCTACGAGCAGTACTTC. Translation gives CASRGTSGGSYEQYF.

This sequence joins TRBV5-6 and TRBJ2-1; D perhaps matches TRBD2 (5 bases). The CDR3 length is 13 residues. V lost 2 bases and J 8 bases, leaving 11 bases between the germline ends. Germline CDR1 is SGHDT and CDR2 is YYEEEE. CDR3 nucleotide sequence: TGTGCCAGCAGCTTCAACCCGAGGGATGAGCAGTTCTTC. Translation gives CASSFNPRDEQFF.

The chain carries TRBV15 and TRBJ2-5; no reliable D call. V was shortened by 5 bases and J by 0 bases, with 10 bases between the two germline ends. The CDR3 runs to 14 residues. Germline-derived CDR1 and CDR2 are LNHNV and YYDKDF (reference sequence). The CDR3 region is CATSGTQYQETQYF. CDR3 DNA sequence: TGTGCCACCAGCGGAACACAGTACCAAGAGACCCAGTACTTC. Combining the CDR3 with reference TRBV15 and TRBJ2-5 gives the whole variable domain DAMVIQNPRYQVTQFGKPVTLSCSQTLNHNVMYWYQQKSSQAPKLLFHYYDKDFNNEADTPDNFQSRRPNTSFCFLDIRSPGLGDTAMYLCATSGTQYQETQYFGPGTRLLVL.

This clone showed up just once. The CDR3 loop is CASSFVEKAEAFF. The DNA for the CDR3 is TGTGCCAGCAGCTTCGTGGAGAAGGCTGAAGCTTTCTTT. J is TRBJ1-1 and V is TRBV7-2, with D unclear. The CDR3 sequence is 13 residues long. Germline-derived CDR1 and CDR2 are SGHTA and FQGNSA. V was pared by 3 bases and J by 6 bases, with 11 bases between.